This T cell receptor (beta chain) is from a study of cytomegalovirus exposure and HLA in healthy donors. About this clone itself: Its target is not known.

Each donor was nominally healthy when sampled (though unrecorded immune exposures were likely). The CDR3 is made up of 13 amino acids. Germline assignment: CDR1 SQVTM and CDR2 ANQGSEA. The J segment lost 8 bases and the V segment lost 3 bases, leaving 7 bases of the junction unmatched. A multiplex PCR was run with 60 Vbeta primers and 13 Jbeta primers. Measured with immunoSEQ multiplex PCR; TCRdb has only the in-frame clones, and not every one. The table has 100,000 to 150,000 clones, 75% to 90% seen once. The study's findings and limits: A few CMV-associated chains proved CMV antigen-specific in vitro.

Sequencing was done on a sample of PBMCs. V gene TRBV29-1 combines with J gene TRBJ2-1; 7 bases map to TRBD2. The sequence came from a woman aged 45-60 years in good health and CMV-seropositive. The CDR3 DNA sequence: TGCAGCGTTGACCGTCTAGCGGAGCATGAGCAGTTCTTC. Its translation is CSVDRLAEHEQFF.